This entry concerns a single TCR beta chain. The antigen is unknown. A universal primer site was incorporated via template switching, and the cDNA contained unique molecular identifiers. TCRdb re-analysed the 5' RACE reads in MiXCR, keeping a single row per CDR3 protein. This sample yields about 920,000 distinct CDR3 sequences, of which around an eighth are seen a single time; around 1.6% belongs to the top ten. The data were obtained in a study of identical twins. The V gene's germline CDR1 is SGHVS and CDR2 FQNEAQ. CDR3 length equals 15 residues. Trimming took off 2 bases at V and 5 bases at J, with 13 bases between the two ends. Whole-study results and caveats: Analyses of zero insertions could, in part, be confounded by invariant MAIT and iNKT cells. Models, which agreed with sharing between unrelated individuals, nonetheless underestimated the out-of-frame TCR alpha sharing seen in monozygotic twins. Fewer insertions were carried by abundant cord blood beta clonotypes, but none was seen in memory repertoires.

The same data also went into a second study, on yellow fever vaccine responses in identical twins.

This TCR was sampled from a woman younger than 35 in good health. The sample taken for sequencing was PBMCs. The chain employs TRBV7-8 and TRBJ2-1; perhaps TRBD2 as D (6 bases). CDR3 in DNA: TGTGCCAGCAGCTTACGACCGACTAGAAACAATGAGCAGTTCTTC. Translated: CASSLRPTRNNEQFF.